This paragraph covers one TCR beta chain sequence. This table comes from immunoSEQ multiplex PCR, and its TCRdb copy is limited to in-frame clones, with some not included. The sample includes roughly 100,000 clones, roughly 80% of them seen just once. The sample is drawn from a study of blood T cell repertoires in COVID-19. This CDR3 spans 13 amino acids. Trimming removed 5 bases from V and 6 bases from J, with 11 bases in between. The V gene's germline CDR1 is MRHNA and CDR2 SNTAGT. This chain connects TRBV6-4 to TRBJ2-1; D might be TRBD2 (5 bases). The receptor's source is a woman aged 80 or older with acute or convalescent COVID-19. Specimen: peripheral blood. The CDR3 nucleotides are TGTGCCAGCAGTACCAACGAGGGCAATGAGCAGTTCTTC. Amino acid sequence: CASSTNEGNEQFF.